What follows are 27 T cell receptor beta chains derived from one specimen sequenced in a study of control samples from healthy donors and cancer patients. Sequenced by immunoSEQ multiplex PCR; TCRdb stores in-frame clones only, minus some. The sample has 150,000 or so clones, about 94% seen once. Material for sequencing was blood. These receptors came from a man between 40 and 49 years old in good health.

The gene calls are TRBV12-3 or TRBV12-4 and TRBJ1-1, with no clear D. Trimming pared 6 bases from V and 10 bases from J, leaving 12 bases between. This CDR3 spans 11 amino acids. DNA of the CDR3: TGTGCCAGCAGCCCGGCGGGCGGAGCTTTCTTT. Its translation: CASSPAGGAFF.

The chain carries TRBV25-1 and TRBJ1-6; 11 bases line up with TRBD1. The germline V gene has CDR1 MGHDK and CDR2 SYGVNS. Unmatched junction bases numbered 9, after V lost 4 bases and J lost 10 bases. CDR3 length equals 16 residues. The CDR3 reads CASSGWDRGTGSPLHF. In DNA form, the CDR3 reads TGTGCCAGCAGTGGCTGGGACAGGGGGACAGGGTCACCCCTCCACTTT.

The chain employs TRBV27 and TRBJ1-5; no reliable D call. Deletions cut 5 bases from V and 1 base from J, with 9 bases between. The CDR3 totals 14 residues. Germline V gives CDR1 MNHEY, CDR2 SMNVEV (reference sequence). For the CDR3, the DNA is TGTGCCAGCAGTGTGGGAGGGAGCAATCAGCCCCAGCATTTT. It translates to CASSVGGSNQPQHF.

This sequence joins TRBV19 and TRBJ1-2; D possibly corresponds to TRBD1 (5 bases). V was clipped by 5 bases and J by 3 bases, with 19 bases between them. CDR1 LNHDA and CDR2 SQIVND come from the germline V gene (reference sequence). CDR3 length: 16 amino acids. CDR3 sequence reads: CASSHPGTGTHYGYTF. CDR3 nucleotide sequence: TGTGCCAGTAGTCATCCCGGGACCGGGACCCACTATGGCTACACCTTC.

The chain recombines TRBV6-1 with TRBJ1-1; no clear D gene. CDR1 is MNHNS and CDR2 is SASEGT in the germline V gene. This CDR3 is 14 amino acids long. The V and J ends lost 3 bases and 0 bases respectively, with 8 bases between them. In DNA, the CDR3 is TGTGCCAGCAGTGAGCCAGGTATGAACACTGAAGCTTTCTTT. Its translation: CASSEPGMNTEAFF.

V and J are TRBV10-3 and TRBJ1-2; 7 nucleotides match TRBD1. The CDR3 covers 15 residues. Germline assignment: CDR1 ENHRY and CDR2 SYGVKD. J was trimmed by 1 base and V by 6 bases; bases with no gene match: 8. The CDR3 DNA is TGTGCCATCAGCCCACAGGGGAGGGATAACTATGGCTACACCTTC. Its translation: CAISPQGRDNYGYTF.

The V and J genes are TRBV5-1 and TRBJ2-7; D could derive from TRBD1 or TRBD2 (6 bases each). The CDR3 totals 13 residues. V was pared by 4 bases and J by 4 bases, with 12 bases between. Germline-derived CDR1 and CDR2 are SGHRS and YFSETQ. The CDR3 here is CASSPGAGYEQYF. The CDR3 DNA sequence: TGCGCCAGCAGCCCGGGGGCGGGTTACGAGCAGTACTTC.

The gene calls are TRBV6-5 and TRBJ1-2, with a weak D call TRBD1 (5 bases). CDR3 length equals 13 residues. Germline assignment: CDR1 MNHEY and CDR2 SVGAGI. V was clipped by 6 bases and J by 4 bases, with 12 bases between them. This chain's CDR3 is CASRAGTAYGYTF. The DNA of the CDR3 is TGTGCCAGCAGAGCCGGGACGGCCTATGGCTACACCTTC.

J is TRBJ1-2 and V is TRBV4-1, with a weak D call TRBD1 (5 bases). Trimming pared 3 bases from V and 4 bases from J, leaving 12 bases between. Per the germline V gene, CDR1 is MGHRA and CDR2 is YSYEKL. The CDR3 contains 14 residues. The CDR3 sequence: CASSQTRDGYGYTF. DNA for the CDR3: TGCGCCAGCAGCCAGACCAGGGATGGCTATGGCTACACCTTC.

The chain links TRBV5-1 to TRBJ2-5, with 10 bases lining up with TRBD2. With V trimmed by 0 bases and J by 5 bases, 7 bases remained unmatched. Germline V gives CDR1 SGHRS, CDR2 YFSETQ. The CDR3 runs to 16 residues. CDR3 DNA sequence: TGCGCCAGCAGCTTGGGGAGCGGGGGGGCCGGCGAGACCCAGTACTTC. It codes for CASSLGSGGAGETQYF.

The genes are TRBV19 and TRBJ2-1, with D perhaps being TRBD1 or TRBD2 (5 bases each). V gave up 6 bases and J gave up 7 bases, with 13 bases separating them. This CDR3 is 13 amino acids long. Per the germline V gene, CDR1 is LNHDA and CDR2 is SQIVND (reference sequence). The CDR3 spells CASSRLGPNEQFF. In DNA form, the CDR3 reads TGTGCCAGTAGCCGCCTGGGACCTAATGAGCAGTTCTTC.

V usage is TRBV5-4 and J usage is TRBJ2-7; TRBD1 aligns across 8 bases. The CDR3 consists of 16 residues. The J segment lost 3 bases and the V segment lost 0 bases, leaving 8 bases of the junction unmatched. Germline values: CDR1 SGHNT, CDR2 YYREEE (reference sequence). This CDR3 reads CASSLEARTGYYEQYF. The DNA for the CDR3 is TGTGCCAGCAGCTTGGAAGCAAGGACAGGGTACTACGAGCAGTACTTC. The variable domain in full, with the rest retrieved from reference TRBV5-4 and TRBJ2-7, is ETGVTQSPTHLIKTRGQQVTLRCSSQSGHNTVSWYQQALGQGPQFIFQYYREEENGRGNFPPRFSGLQFPNYSSELNVNALELDDSALYLCASSLEARTGYYEQYFGPGTRLTVT.

The chain combines TRBV24-1 with TRBJ2-3; D possibly corresponds to TRBD2 (5 bases). Trimming pared 5 bases from V and 5 bases from J, leaving 28 bases between. CDR1 KGHDR and CDR2 SFDVKD come from the germline V gene. The CDR3 runs 19 residues. CDR3 in DNA: TGTGCCACCAGTGGAACCCGAGGATCCCGGAGGTCCCTTCAAGATACGCAGTATTTT. Translating it yields CATSGTRGSRRSLQDTQYF.

The genes are TRBV19 and TRBJ1-2, with D uncertain. V was trimmed by 5 bases and J by 1 base, leaving 8 bases between them. In germline, CDR1 is LNHDA, CDR2 SQIVND (reference sequence). This CDR3 spans 13 amino acids. In nucleotides, the CDR3 is TGTGCCAGTAGTCCTACGGGTAACTATGGCTACACCTTC. Translated: CASSPTGNYGYTF.

This clone was detected only a few times. This chain connects TRBV2 to TRBJ1-3; D might be TRBD1 (6 bases). Germline V gene data show CDR1 as SNHLY and CDR2 as FYNNEI. The CDR3 totals 16 residues. Trimming shortened V by 4 bases and J by 1 base, and 14 bases separated the two germline ends. The CDR3 bases are TGTGCCAGCAGTGGGGGGGGGCCCGGATCTGGAAACACCATATATTTT. Protein product: CASSGGGPGSGNTIYF. The entire variable domain, with the rest obtained from reference TRBV2 and TRBJ1-3, is as follows: EPEVTQTPSHQVTQMGQEVILRCVPISNHLYFYWYRQILGQKVEFLVSFYNNEISEKSEIFDDQFSVERPDGSNFTLKIRSTKLEDSAMYFCASSGGGPGSGNTIYFGEGSWLTVV.

This clone is a singleton in its sample. The chain has TRBV9 and TRBJ2-2; tentatively, D is TRBD1 (6 bases). Germline CDR1 reads SGDLS; CDR2 reads YYNGEE. This CDR3 contains 13 residues. V lost 1 base and J 5 bases, leaving 6 bases between the germline ends. As DNA, the CDR3 is TGTGCCAGCAGCGTAAGGGGGACCGGGGAGCTGTTTTTT. Encoded protein: CASSVRGTGELFF.

V usage is TRBV20-1 and J usage is TRBJ2-7; TRBD1 is a possible D gene (6 bases). Germline loops: CDR1 DFQATT, CDR2 SNEGSKA (reference sequence). The CDR3 runs to 14 residues. V gave up 3 bases and J gave up 0 bases, with 12 bases separating them. CDR3 loop: CSASNRASSYEQYF. Written as DNA, the CDR3 is TGCAGTGCTAGTAACAGGGCAAGCTCCTACGAGCAGTACTTC.

This clone occurred once. The V call is TRBV9, the J call TRBJ1-2, with TRBD1 identical over 10 bases. CDR1 and CDR2 from the germline V gene are SGDLS and YYNGEE. The V gene end was trimmed by 4 bases and the J gene end by 4 bases; junction bases not matched to a gene: 10. The CDR3 consists of 16 residues. In DNA, the CDR3 is TGTGCCAGCAGCTTGAGCGGGACAGGGGACGGCTATGGCTACACCTTC. This gives the protein CASSLSGTGDGYGYTF.

This clone appeared once. The junction departs from germline at one end; a sequencing error may be responsible. V gene TRBV19 combines with J gene TRBJ1-2; D is unclear. There are 12 residues in the CDR3. Germline CDR1 is LNHDA and CDR2 is SQIVND (reference sequence). CDR3 sequence (DNA): TGTGCCAGTAGTATTACTAACTATGGCCACACCTTC. It is translated as CASSITNYGHTF. The complete variable domain, with remaining parts taken from reference TRBV19 and TRBJ1-2, reads DGGITQSPKYLFRKEGQNVTLSCEQNLNHDAMYWYRQDPGQGLRLIYYSQIVNDFQKGDIAEGYSVSREKKESFPLTVTSAQKNPTAFYLCASSITNYGHTFGSGTRLTVV.

The gene calls are TRBV19 and TRBJ1-5; D is uncertain. The CDR3 contains 13 residues. Germline loops: CDR1 LNHDA, CDR2 SQIVND (reference sequence). Trimming removed 3 bases from V and 5 bases from J, with 8 bases in between. The CDR3, as DNA: TGTGCCAGTAGTATGGGAGGGTATCAGCCCCAGCATTTT. Amino acids: CASSMGGYQPQHF.

V and J are TRBV6-5 and TRBJ1-2; D may be TRBD1 (5 bases). The germline V and J ends were trimmed by 4 bases and 7 bases, with 7 bases remaining between them. The V gene's germline CDR1 is MNHEY and CDR2 SVGAGI. There are 11 residues in the CDR3. The CDR3 spells CASSWRGGYTF. CDR3 in DNA: TGTGCCAGCAGTTGGAGGGGTGGCTACACCTTC.

The V call is TRBV7-9, the J call TRBJ1-2; D remains unclear. The CDR3 has 17 residues. The V end lost 1 base, the J end lost 3 bases, and 18 bases lay between the germline ends. Germline loops: CDR1 SEHNR, CDR2 FQNEAQ (reference sequence). CDR3 loop: CASSLVGNRLRDYGYTF. In nucleotides, the CDR3 is TGTGCCAGCAGCTTAGTTGGGAACAGACTAAGGGACTATGGCTACACCTTC.

J is TRBJ1-6 and V is TRBV5-4; D remains unclear. Trimming left V 3 bases short and J 8 bases short, with 6 bases between. CDR3 length: 12 residues. Germline CDR1 is SGHNT and CDR2 is YYREEE (reference sequence). The CDR3 region is CASSYLDSPLHF. The DNA of the CDR3 is TGTGCCAGCAGCTACCTAGATTCACCCCTCCACTTT. Looking up the rest from reference TRBV5-4 and TRBJ1-6 gives the full variable domain: ETGVTQSPTHLIKTRGQQVTLRCSSQSGHNTVSWYQQALGQGPQFIFQYYREEENGRGNFPPRFSGLQFPNYSSELNVNALELDDSALYLCASSYLDSPLHFGNGTRLTVT.

The rearrangement links TRBV5-1 to TRBJ2-1; D is possibly TRBD1 or TRBD2 (6 bases each). Germline assignment: CDR1 SGHRS and CDR2 YFSETQ. V lost 2 bases, J lost 0 bases, and 9 bases lay in between. This CDR3 comprises 15 residues. The CDR3 DNA reads as TGCGCCAGCAGCTTACCGGGGGCCTCCTACAATGAGCAGTTCTTC. It encodes CASSLPGASYNEQFF.

J is TRBJ2-7 and V is TRBV5-5; 7 positions agree with TRBD1. The CDR3 runs to 11 residues. Germline V gene data show CDR1 as SGHKS and CDR2 as YYEKEE (reference sequence). J was trimmed by 7 bases and V by 3 bases; bases with no gene match: 1. The CDR3 region is CASSSGGEQYF. The CDR3 DNA sequence: TGTGCCAGCAGCTCAGGGGGAGAGCAGTACTTC.

The V and J genes are TRBV6-1 and TRBJ1-5; D call uncertain. CDR1 is MNHNS and CDR2 is SASEGT in the germline V gene. The length of the CDR3 is 14 residues. With 1 base removed from V and 7 bases from J, the gap between germline ends came to 11 bases. The CDR3 nucleotides are TGTGCCAGCAGTGAAGGGTTGGTGCGGCAGCCCCAGCATTTT. This translates into CASSEGLVRQPQHF.

This clone has only one observation. This sequence joins TRBV4-3 and TRBJ1-2; the D is unclear. V dropped 2 bases and J dropped 7 bases, with 17 bases sitting between them. Germline loops: CDR1 LGHNA, CDR2 YSLEER. This CDR3 region has 15 residues. CDR3 in DNA: TGCGCCAGCAGCCAAACCTGGGGATTTTTGGGTGGCTACACCTTC. Translating it yields CASSQTWGFLGGYTF.